This T cell receptor beta chain derives from a study of blood T cell repertoires in COVID-19. In the study overall: The study drew acute and convalescent COVID-19 samples from the United States, Italy and Spain. Sources were T cells, B-cell-depleted T cells, or PBMCs; the material itself was cDNA or gDNA.

As regards this clone: At one of its ends the junction is not consistent with the germline gene, which may arise from a read error.

CDR1 is SGHVS, CDR2 FQNEAQ, per germline. The CDR3 has 13 residues. Original handling: Amplified reference gene primers provided the basis for estimating nucleated cell counts. Using immunoSEQ multiplex PCR, the repertoire was profiled, and TCRdb retains in-frame clones only, with some absent. V and J calls and clone size are those listed in that table; D and trimming were worked out from the DNA. The data contain some 170,000 clones, 82% of them seen just once; the ten biggest clones take up about 8.4%. What was sequenced was peripheral blood. This sequence originates from a woman in her 70s with acute or convalescent COVID-19. The chain has TRBV7-8 and TRBJ1-1, with D unresolved. The CDR3 protein is CASSFRRNTETFF. The DNA for the CDR3 is TGTGCCAGCAGCTTTCGGCGGAACACTGAAACTTTCTTT. Looking up the rest from reference TRBV7-8 and TRBJ1-1 gives the full variable domain: GAGVSQSPRYKVAKRGQDVALRCDPISGHVSLFWYQQALGQGPEFLTYFQNEAQLDKSGLPSDRFFAERPEGSVSTLKIQRTQQEDSAVYLCASSFRRNTETFFGQGTRLTVV.